Listed below are T cell receptor beta chains from one sample, sequenced in a study of blood T cell dynamics during melanoma immunotherapy. Assay: immunoSEQ multiplex PCR; the TCRdb copy retains only in-frame clones and omits some. The sample has some 4,400 clones, 85% to 90% seen once. The sequences come from blood, collected from a patient treated with checkpoint blockade. The receptors here all came from a human donor with melanoma. CDR3s include the opening cysteine and the closing phenylalanine or tryptophan. A D gene is named only where the DNA matches it firmly. Size is omitted from some rows. Given values are once, few, many or a class for expanded clones.

J: TRBJ2-2
V: TRBV29-1
size: -
D: TRBD1
CDR3: CSVKPTGTGGYSSGELFF
DNA: TGCAGCGTTAAACCTACCGGGACAGGAGGCTATTCGAGCGGGGAGCTGTTTTTT

J: TRBJ1-4
V: TRBV2
size: -
D: TRBD1
CDR3: CASSLGTAMGEKLFF
DNA: TGTGCCAGCAGTCTTGGGACAGCCATGGGAGAAAAACTGTTTTTT

J: TRBJ2-2
V: TRBV5-1
size: few
D: -
CDR3: CASSPPNTQVGELFF
DNA: TGCGCCAGCAGCCCCCCAAACACCCAAGTTGGGGAGCTGTTTTTT

J: TRBJ2-2
V: TRBV28
size: -
D: -
CDR3: CASKRGTGSTGELFF
DNA: TGTGCCAGCAAACGAGGCACAGGGAGCACCGGGGAGCTGTTTTTT

J: TRBJ2-1
V: TRBV11-2
size: once
D: -
CDR3: CASSLFRSSYNEQFF
DNA: TGTGCCAGCAGCCTCTTTCGTAGCTCCTACAATGAGCAGTTCTTC

J: TRBJ2-7
V: TRBV10-3
size: -
D: -
CDR3: CAISESGTLRIGAYEQYF
DNA: TGTGCCATCAGTGAGTCGGGGACTCTACGGATCGGGGCCTACGAGCAGTACTTC

J: TRBJ2-7
V: TRBV9
size: -
D: -
CDR3: CASAPETSHTYSYEQYF
DNA: TGTGCCAGTGCCCCAGAAACTAGCCACACTTACTCCTACGAGCAGTACTTC

J: TRBJ1-1
V: TRBV18
size: -
D: TRBD1
CDR3: CASSLAWTGSNTEAFF
DNA: TGTGCCAGCTCACTCGCCTGGACAGGATCGAACACTGAAGCTTTCTTT

J: TRBJ2-2
V: TRBV14
size: -
D: -
CDR3: CATRASSANTGELFF
DNA: TGTGCCACCCGAGCGTCTAGCGCAAACACCGGGGAGCTGTTTTTT

J: TRBJ2-5
V: TRBV7-9
size: -
D: -
CDR3: CASSLFGQGGETQYF
DNA: TGTGCCAGCAGCTTATTCGGCCAGGGCGGCGAGACCCAGTACTTC

J: TRBJ2-6
V: TRBV7-9
size: -
D: -
CDR3: CASIPPGFSGANVLTF
DNA: TGTGCCAGCATCCCCCCCGGTTTCTCTGGGGCCAACGTCCTGACTTTC

J: TRBJ2-2
V: TRBV7-8
size: -
D: -
CDR3: CASSLRPGGWAGFTGELFF
DNA: TGTGCCAGCAGCTTACGGCCAGGGGGTTGGGCGGGATTCACCGGGGAGCTGTTTTTT

J: TRBJ2-1
V: TRBV27
size: -
D: TRBD2
CDR3: CASRISGGNIYNEQFF
DNA: TGTGCCAGCAGGATTAGCGGGGGTAACATCTACAATGAGCAGTTCTTC

J: TRBJ2-2
V: TRBV2
size: -
D: TRBD1
CDR3: CASSGTGEGRELFF
DNA: TGTGCCAGCAGTGGCACAGGGGAAGGACGGGAGCTGTTTTTT

J: TRBJ2-3
V: TRBV7-2
size: -
D: -
CDR3: CASSLVMANPDTQYF
DNA: TGTGCCAGCAGCTTAGTGATGGCGAACCCAGATACGCAGTATTTT

J: TRBJ2-2
V: TRBV2
size: -
D: -
CDR3: CASRQGSTGELFF
DNA: TGTGCCAGCAGACAGGGTTCAACCGGGGAGCTGTTTTTT

J: TRBJ2-7
V: TRBV27
size: -
D: TRBD1
CDR3: CASRTTGTGFSQYF
DNA: TGTGCCAGCAGGACTACCGGGACAGGGTTTTCGCAGTACTTC

J: TRBJ1-3
V: TRBV30
size: -
D: TRBD1
CDR3: CAWSVSETGVRDTIYF
DNA: TGTGCCTGGAGTGTCAGCGAGACAGGGGTTCGGGACACCATATATTTT

J: TRBJ1-1
V: TRBV10-3
size: few
D: -
CDR3: CAIRDWGGLNTEAFF
DNA: TGTGCCATCAGAGATTGGGGGGGCTTGAACACTGAAGCTTTCTTT

J: TRBJ2-1
V: TRBV6-6
size: -
D: -
CDR3: CASSTGREVNEQFF
DNA: TGTGCCAGCTCTACCGGCCGGGAAGTAAATGAGCAGTTCTTC

J: TRBJ2-7
V: TRBV4-3
size: -
D: TRBD2
CDR3: CASSQVSGGSSYEQYF
DNA: TGCGCCAGCAGCCAAGTAAGTGGCGGGAGCTCCTACGAGCAGTACTTC

J: TRBJ2-2
V: TRBV13
size: -
D: TRBD2
CDR3: CASSLPGSGRITGELFF
DNA: TGTGCCAGCAGCTTACCCGGTAGCGGGAGAATTACCGGGGAGCTGTTTTTT

J: TRBJ2-1
V: TRBV5-5
size: -
D: -
CDR3: CASSPAYGSSYNEQFF
DNA: TGTGCCAGCAGTCCCGCTTATGGGAGCTCCTACAATGAGCAGTTCTTC

J: TRBJ2-7
V: TRBV28
size: -
D: TRBD1
CDR3: CASSSTGVFQYF
DNA: TGTGCCAGCAGTTCCACAGGGGTCTTTCAGTACTTC

J: TRBJ2-7
V: TRBV27
size: few
D: -
CDR3: CASSTPYEQYF
DNA: TGTGCCAGCAGTACTCCCTACGAGCAGTACTTC

J: TRBJ2-7
V: TRBV12-2
size: -
D: -
CDR3: CASRLVAGGGYEQYF
DNA: TGTGCAAGTCGCTTAGTAGCGGGAGGGGGCTACGAGCAGTACTTC

J: TRBJ2-1
V: TRBV19
size: -
D: TRBD2
CDR3: CASQVAGGAYNEQFF
DNA: TGTGCCAGTCAGGTGGCGGGAGGAGCCTACAATGAGCAGTTCTTC

J: TRBJ2-7
V: TRBV4-2
size: -
D: TRBD2
CDR3: CASSQDGRDGEQYF
DNA: TGTGCCAGCAGCCAAGACGGGAGGGACGGCGAGCAGTACTTC

J: TRBJ2-7
V: TRBV10-2
size: -
D: -
CDR3: CASSDYGTLDTQQCF
DNA: TGCGCCAGCAGTGACTACGGGACACTGGACACCCAGCAGTGCTTC

J: TRBJ1-1
V: TRBV4-1
size: -
D: -
CDR3: CASSQGHSGDTEAFF
DNA: TGCGCCAGCAGCCAGGGACACTCCGGTGACACTGAAGCTTTCTTT

J: TRBJ1-2
V: TRBV27
size: few
D: -
CDR3: CASSSLGGAAGYTF
DNA: TGTGCCAGCAGTTCTCTCGGGGGCGCGGCTGGCTACACCTTC

J: TRBJ1-1
V: TRBV6-9
size: few
D: -
CDR3: CASTPTGLNTEAFF
DNA: TGTGCCAGCACCCCAACAGGGCTGAACACTGAAGCTTTCTTT

J: TRBJ2-1
V: TRBV30
size: -
D: -
CDR3: CAWSLNLGEQFF
DNA: TGTGCCTGGAGTTTAAACCTGGGTGAGCAGTTCTTC

J: TRBJ1-2
V: TRBV6-1
size: -
D: -
CDR3: CASSDPSQPLGPYYGYTF
DNA: TGTGCCAGCAGTGACCCGTCACAGCCCTTGGGTCCCTACTATGGCTACACCTTC

J: TRBJ2-1
V: TRBV9
size: once
D: TRBD2
CDR3: CASSPAGGYNNEQFF
DNA: TGTGCCAGCAGCCCCGCGGGGGGCTACAACAATGAGCAGTTCTTC

J: TRBJ2-7
V: TRBV7-9
size: -
D: TRBD1
CDR3: CASSLGQAFHEQYF
DNA: TGTGCCAGCAGCTTGGGACAGGCGTTCCACGAGCAGTACTTC

J: TRBJ1-6
V: TRBV9
size: -
D: TRBD1
CDR3: CASSARTGFDSPLHF
DNA: TGTGCCAGCAGCGCCAGGACAGGGTTTGATTCACCCCTCCACTTT

J: TRBJ2-4
V: TRBV19
size: -
D: -
CDR3: CASSLRDTLAKNIQYF
DNA: TGTGCCAGTTCCCTCCGGGACACTTTAGCCAAAAACATTCAGTACTTC

J: TRBJ1-1
V: TRBV5-6
size: few
D: -
CDR3: CASRKGTGFTEAFF
DNA: TGTGCCAGCAGGAAGGGTACAGGGTTCACTGAAGCTTTCTTT

J: TRBJ1-2
V: TRBV19
size: few
D: -
CDR3: CASSPSMDLGGYTF
DNA: TGTGCCAGTAGCCCATCCATGGATCTGGGGGGCTACACCTTC

J: TRBJ2-2
V: TRBV30
size: -
D: -
CDR3: CAWSQGAAGELFF
DNA: TGTGCCTGGAGTCAAGGGGCTGCCGGGGAGCTGTTTTTT

J: TRBJ2-5
V: TRBV7-2
size: -
D: -
CDR3: CASSRRGRGIGEETQYF
DNA: TGTGCCAGCAGCCGGCGAGGACGGGGTATAGGGGAAGAGACCCAGTACTTC

J: TRBJ2-7
V: TRBV7-2
size: -
D: -
CDR3: CASSLSPLGGLEQYF
DNA: TGTGCCAGCAGCTTAAGTCCTTTAGGGGGTTTGGAGCAGTACTTC

J: TRBJ2-7
V: TRBV2
size: once
D: TRBD2
CDR3: CASSAIAGTNYEQYF
DNA: TGTGCCAGCAGTGCGATAGCGGGGACCAACTACGAGCAGTACTTC

J: TRBJ2-1
V: TRBV6-1
size: -
D: TRBD2
CDR3: CASSGLAGRGEQFF
DNA: TGTGCCAGCAGTGGACTAGCGGGGCGTGGTGAGCAGTTCTTC

J: TRBJ2-1
V: TRBV18
size: once
D: -
CDR3: CASSQGRTNEQFF
DNA: TGTGCCAGCTCCCAGGGGAGGACCAATGAGCAGTTCTTC

J: TRBJ2-1
V: TRBV11-2
size: -
D: -
CDR3: CASSHQAQVSYNEQFF
DNA: TGTGCCAGCAGCCACCAGGCGCAGGTCTCCTACAATGAGCAGTTCTTC

J: TRBJ2-1
V: TRBV5-4
size: -
D: TRBD2
CDR3: CASSLDLAGNEQFF
DNA: TGTGCCAGCAGCTTGGATCTAGCGGGCAATGAGCAGTTCTTC

J: TRBJ1-1
V: TRBV4-3
size: few
D: -
CDR3: CASSHTNTEAFF
DNA: TGCGCCAGCAGCCACACAAACACTGAAGCTTTCTTT

J: TRBJ1-4
V: TRBV19
size: -
D: -
CDR3: CASRDLREKLFF
DNA: TGTGCCAGTCGGGACTTACGAGAAAAACTGTTTTTT

J: TRBJ2-3
V: TRBV11-2
size: -
D: -
CDR3: CASSLLADTQYF
DNA: TGTGCCAGCAGCTTACTAGCGGATACGCAGTATTTT